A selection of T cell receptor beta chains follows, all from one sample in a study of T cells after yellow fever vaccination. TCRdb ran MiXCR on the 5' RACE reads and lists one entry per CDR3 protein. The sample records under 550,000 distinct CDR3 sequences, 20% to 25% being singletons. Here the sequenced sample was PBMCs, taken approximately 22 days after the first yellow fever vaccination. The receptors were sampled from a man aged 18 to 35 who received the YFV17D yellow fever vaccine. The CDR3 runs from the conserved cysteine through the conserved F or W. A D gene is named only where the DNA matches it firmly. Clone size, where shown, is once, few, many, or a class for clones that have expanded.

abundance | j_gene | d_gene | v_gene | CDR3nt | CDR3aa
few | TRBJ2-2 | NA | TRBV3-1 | TGTGCCAGCAGCCAAGATAGCAGCACCGGGGAGCTGTTTTTT | CASSQDSSTGELFF
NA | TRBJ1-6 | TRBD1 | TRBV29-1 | TGCAGCGTTAAGGAACAGGGGGATTCACCCCTCCACTTT | CSVKEQGDSPLHF
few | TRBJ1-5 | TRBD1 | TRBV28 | TGTGCCAGCAGTTTATACAGACAGGGTTATCAGCCCCAGCATTTT | CASSLYRQGYQPQHF
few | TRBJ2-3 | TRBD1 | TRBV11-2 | TGTGCCAGCAGCTTACGTTCGACAGGGGTAACAGATACGCAGTATTTT | CASSLRSTGVTDTQYF
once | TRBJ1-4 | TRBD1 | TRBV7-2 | TGTGCCAGCAGCCTTACAGGGGGCTGGACTAATGAAAAACTGTTTTTT | CASSLTGGWTNEKLFF
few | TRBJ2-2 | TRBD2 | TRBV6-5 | TGTGCCAGCAGTTACTCAAGCGGGGGGGCCAACACCGGGGAGCTGTTTTTT | CASSYSSGGANTGELFF
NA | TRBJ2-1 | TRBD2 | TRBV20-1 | TGCAGTGCTAGAGAATGGACTAGCGAGCAGTTCTTC | CSAREWTSEQFF
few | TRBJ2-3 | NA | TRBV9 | TGTGCCAGCAGCGTAGAGGGAGATACGCAGTATTTT | CASSVEGDTQYF
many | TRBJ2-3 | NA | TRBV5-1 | TGCGCCAGCAGCTCCTCGGGGCGCCCTAGCACAGATACGCAGTATTTT | CASSSSGRPSTDTQYF
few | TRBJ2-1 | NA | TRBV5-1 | TGCGCCAGCAGCTTGGTTTGGCGGGGTGAGCAGTTCTTC | CASSLVWRGEQFF
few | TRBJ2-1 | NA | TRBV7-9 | TGTGCCAGCGGGGCCAATGAGCAGTTCTTC | CASGANEQFF
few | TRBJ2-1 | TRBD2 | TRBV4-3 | TGCGCCAGCAGCCAAGATGCCAGCGGGGGGCCAGAGTCCTACAATGAGCAGTTCTTC | CASSQDASGGPESYNEQFF
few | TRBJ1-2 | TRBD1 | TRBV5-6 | TGTGCCAGCAGCTTCAAATTTCCCCCTCGCCGGGACAGGGGGTATGGCTACACCTTC | CASSFKFPPRRDRGYGYTF
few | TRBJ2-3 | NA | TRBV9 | TGTGCCAGCAGCGTGACCCCGGGCACAGATACGCAGTATTTT | CASSVTPGTDTQYF
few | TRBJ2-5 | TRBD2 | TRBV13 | TGTGCCAGCAGCTTAGGCCTAGCGGGGGCTGGGGCGACCCAGTACTTC | CASSLGLAGAGATQYF
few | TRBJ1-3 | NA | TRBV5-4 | TGTGCCAGCAGCTTAGATTACGGAAACACCATATATTTT | CASSLDYGNTIYF
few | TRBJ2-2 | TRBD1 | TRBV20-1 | TGCAGTGCTAGAGATTGGGGACAGGGTGGCGGGGAGCTGTTTTTT | CSARDWGQGGGELFF
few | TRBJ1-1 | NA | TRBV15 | TGTGCCACCAGCAGGGACACTGACACTGAAGCTTTCTTT | CATSRDTDTEAFF
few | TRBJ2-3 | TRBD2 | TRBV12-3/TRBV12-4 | TGTGCCAGCAGTCCCACTAGCGGGGGAGATGATACGCAGTATTTT | CASSPTSGGDDTQYF
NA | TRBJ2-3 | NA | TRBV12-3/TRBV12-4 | TGTGCCAGCACCCTGCGCACGACAGATACGCAGTATTTT | CASTLRTTDTQYF